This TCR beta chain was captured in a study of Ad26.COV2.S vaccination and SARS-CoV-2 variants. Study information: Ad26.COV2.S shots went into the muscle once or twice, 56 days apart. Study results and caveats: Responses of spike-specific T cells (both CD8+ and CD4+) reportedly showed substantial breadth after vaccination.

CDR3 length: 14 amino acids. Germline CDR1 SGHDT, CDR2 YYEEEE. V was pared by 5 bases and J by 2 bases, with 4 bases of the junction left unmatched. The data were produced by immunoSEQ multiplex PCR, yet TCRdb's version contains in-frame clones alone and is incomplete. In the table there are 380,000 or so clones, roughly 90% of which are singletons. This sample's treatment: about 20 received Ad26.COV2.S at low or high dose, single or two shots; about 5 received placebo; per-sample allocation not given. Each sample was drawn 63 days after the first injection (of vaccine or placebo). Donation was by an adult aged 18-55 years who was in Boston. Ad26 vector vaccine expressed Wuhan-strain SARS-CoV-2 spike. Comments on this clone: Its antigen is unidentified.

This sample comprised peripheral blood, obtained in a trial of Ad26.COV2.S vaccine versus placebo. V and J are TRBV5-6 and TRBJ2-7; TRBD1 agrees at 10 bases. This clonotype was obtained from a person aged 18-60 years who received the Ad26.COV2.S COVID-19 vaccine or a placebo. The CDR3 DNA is TGTGCCAGCAGAATCGACAGGGGGCCCTACGAGCAGTACTTC. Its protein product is CASRIDRGPYEQYF.